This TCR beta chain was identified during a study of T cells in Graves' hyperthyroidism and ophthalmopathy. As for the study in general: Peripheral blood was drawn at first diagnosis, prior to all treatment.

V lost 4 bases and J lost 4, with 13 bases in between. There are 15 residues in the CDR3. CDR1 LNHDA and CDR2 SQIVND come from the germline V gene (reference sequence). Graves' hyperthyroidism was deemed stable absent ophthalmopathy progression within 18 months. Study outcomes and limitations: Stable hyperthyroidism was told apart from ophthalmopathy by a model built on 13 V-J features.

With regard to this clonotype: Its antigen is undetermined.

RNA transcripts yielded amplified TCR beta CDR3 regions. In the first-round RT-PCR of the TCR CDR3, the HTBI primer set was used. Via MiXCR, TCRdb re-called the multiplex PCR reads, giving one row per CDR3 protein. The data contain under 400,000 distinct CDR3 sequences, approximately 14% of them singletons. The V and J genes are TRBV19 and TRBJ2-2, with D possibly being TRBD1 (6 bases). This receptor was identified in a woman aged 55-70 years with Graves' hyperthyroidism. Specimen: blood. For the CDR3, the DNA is TGTGCCAGTAGTACAAACAGGGTTGGCACCGGGGAGCTGTTTTTT. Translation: CASSTNRVGTGELFF.